This T cell receptor beta chain came from a study of cytomegalovirus exposure and HLA in healthy donors. General study findings and limits: High specificity and sensitivity for cytomegalovirus status were reported for the classifier.

Of note for this clone: Its target is unknown.

Germline V gene sequence: CDR1 SGHTA, CDR2 FQGNSA. This CDR3 comprises 14 residues. The study ran its PCR with 60 Vbeta and 13 Jbeta primers. Measured with immunoSEQ multiplex PCR; TCRdb has only the in-frame clones, and not every one. The sample lists hundreds of thousands of clones; roughly 68% were seen once. The clonotype was recovered from a man aged 35 to 55 in good health and CMV-seropositive. The chain joins TRBV7-2 to TRBJ2-5; 12 nucleotides align to TRBD2. The J call is uncertain, as TRBJ2-7 better fits the DNA end. The material sequenced was PBMCs. In nucleotides, the CDR3 is TGTGCCAGCAGCCCTAGCGGGGGGGGCTACGAGCAGTACTTC. Translating it yields CASSPSGGGYEQYF.